This T cell receptor (beta chain) came from a study of T cell repertoires in cytomegalovirus infection. Across the study: Carrying CMV and the relevant HLA type showed in public TCR beta signatures.

Trimming stripped 3 bases from V and 1 base from J, with 6 bases between. The CDR3 consists of 14 residues. The V gene's germline CDR1 is MDHEN and CDR2 SYDVKM. Study-wide findings and caveats: Dominating the ex vivo response were HLA-C-restricted CMV-specific TCR beta clonotypes. Adding up the frequency of public TCR beta families identified people who carried CMV plus the relevant HLA.

TCRdb reprocessed the reads via MiXCR and lists one record per CDR3 protein. This sample has about 740,000 distinct CDR3 sequences, with roughly 35% found just once. As to this clonotype: The antigen remains unidentified.

The source is a human donor in good health (CMV status not recorded). Some clones in this sample may be carry-over from other donors' samples. The sample was PBMCs. The chain employs TRBV28 and TRBJ2-2; D is ambiguous. The chain's CDR3 is CASSFLKNTGELFF. The CDR3 DNA reads TGTGCCAGCAGTTTCTTAAAGAACACCGGGGAGCTGTTTTTT. Full variable domain (missing parts from reference TRBV28 and TRBJ2-2): DVKVTQSSRYLVKRTGEKVFLECVQDMDHENMFWYRQDPGLGLRLIYFSYDVKMKEKGDIPEGYSVSREKKERFSLILESASTNQTSMYLCASSFLKNTGELFFGEGSRLTVL.